A selection of T cell receptor beta chains follows, all from one sample in a study of blood T cell repertoires in COVID-19. Assay: immunoSEQ multiplex PCR; the TCRdb copy retains only in-frame clones and omits some. The profile shows 100,000 to 150,000 clones, roughly 80% of them singletons. Sequenced: peripheral blood. Source of these receptors: a woman between 50 and 59 years old with acute or convalescent COVID-19. Each CDR3 is given with its conserved first and last residue. The D gene is left open where the match is weak. Clone size is stated in some rows and not others, as once, few, many or a class when expanded.

J gene,D gene,V gene,clone size,CDR3 DNA,CDR3 protein
TRBJ2-1,-,TRBV28,-,TGTGCCAGCGCGGGCTCTACCTACAATGAGCAGTTCTTC,CASAGSTYNEQFF
TRBJ1-1,-,TRBV27,-,TGTGCCAGCAGTCCGGAGGGAGGGACTGAAGCTTTCTTT,CASSPEGGTEAFF
TRBJ2-1,TRBD2,TRBV10-3,once,TGTGCCATCAGTGAGTCAGGACTAGCGGGTTACAATGAGCAGTTCTTC,CAISESGLAGYNEQFF
TRBJ2-2,-,TRBV2,-,TGTGCCAGCAGGGGAGAGGGGAACACCGGGGAGCTGTTTTTT,CASRGEGNTGELFF
TRBJ1-5,-,TRBV19,-,TGTGCCAGTTTGGGACAAGGAAATCAGCCCCAGCATTTT,CASLGQGNQPQHF
TRBJ1-6,TRBD1,TRBV10-2,-,TGCGCCAGCACTCGACAGGGGGCAAGCTCCTATAATTCACCCCTCCACTTT,CASTRQGASSYNSPLHF
TRBJ1-6,-,TRBV5-5,-,TGTGCCAGCAGCTTGGGAACAGGACACTATAATTCACCCCTCCACTTT,CASSLGTGHYNSPLHF
TRBJ1-4,-,TRBV15,-,TGTGCCACCAGCAGAGACAGGGCCTTTAATGAAAAACTGTTTTTT,CATSRDRAFNEKLFF
TRBJ2-3,TRBD2,TRBV4-2,-,TGTGCCAGCAGCCAAGGCCCTAGCGGGGTAATCACAGATACGCAGTATTTT,CASSQGPSGVITDTQYF
TRBJ1-6,-,TRBV27,-,TGTGCCAGCAGCCTTGAGGAGTATCCTAATTCACCCCTCCACTTT,CASSLEEYPNSPLHF
TRBJ2-1,TRBD2,TRBV11-2,-,TGTGCCAGCAGCTTAGATCGCAATAGCGGGGGAAACTCCTACAATGAGCAGTTCTTC,CASSLDRNSGGNSYNEQFF
TRBJ1-4,-,TRBV6-5,-,TGTGCCAGCAGTTACACAGGGTTTAATGAAAAACTGTTTTTT,CASSYTGFNEKLFF
TRBJ1-1,TRBD1,TRBV30,-,TGTGCCTGGAACAAGGGACAGGGGATCGCTGAAGCTTTCTTT,CAWNKGQGIAEAFF
TRBJ1-6,-,TRBV23-1,-,TGCGCCAGCAGTAAAATATGTCGGGAGTTTGGGGGAAATTCACCCCTCCACTTT,CASSKICREFGGNSPLHF